This record looks at one TCR beta chain sequence and its context. The data are from a study of blood T cell repertoires in COVID-19. Trimming stripped 5 bases from V and 3 bases from J, with 5 bases between. The CDR3 loop spans 11 amino acids. Recovery among Cohort 3 donors was established by two negative PCRs, clearance, or symptom resolution. Original handling: Amplification from reference gene primers served as the basis for estimated nucleated cell counts. The repertoire was sequenced with immunoSEQ multiplex PCR; TCRdb's copy has only in-frame clones and lacks some. Clone size and V and J calls were adopted from that table, with D and trimming inferred from the DNA. The data hold 300,000 to 450,000 clones, with 80% to 90% observed a single time.

The sequence came from a man aged 30 to 39 who had recovered from COVID-19. The chain links TRBV12-3 or TRBV12-4 to TRBJ2-7, with D hard to call. Sample: PBMCs or T cells enriched from blood (not recorded which). The CDR3 region is CASSTDYEQYF. The CDR3 DNA sequence: TGTGCCAGCAGTACTGACTACGAGCAGTACTTC.